Described below is a single T cell receptor (beta chain) sequence and its context. Antigen unknown. These data originate in a study of Tregs in tolerant kidney transplant recipients. Study background: Related graft donors supplied nonmyeloablative bone marrow transplants, and mixed chimerism was transient. Overall study results and limits: For some patients, primers changed over time, blocking nucleotide-level comparison. Biological reproducibility was not directly addressed, but technical replication error appeared minimal.

Using immunoSEQ multiplex PCR, the repertoire was profiled, and TCRdb retains in-frame clones only, with some absent. The data show over 50,000 clones, roughly 85% seen once. The CDR3 is made up of 14 amino acids. The germline V gene has CDR1 SQVTM and CDR2 ANQGSEA. V was pared by 6 bases and J by 4 bases, with 6 bases of the junction left unmatched. The sequence was collected from a human donor who received a combined kidney and bone marrow transplant. The chain joins TRBV29-1 to TRBJ1-4; 9 bases fit TRBD1. The material was Tregs from blood, obtained before the transplant. For the CDR3, the DNA is TGCAGCGTCGCACCGGGACAGGGTAATGAAAAACTGTTTTTT. The encoded protein is CSVAPGQGNEKLFF.